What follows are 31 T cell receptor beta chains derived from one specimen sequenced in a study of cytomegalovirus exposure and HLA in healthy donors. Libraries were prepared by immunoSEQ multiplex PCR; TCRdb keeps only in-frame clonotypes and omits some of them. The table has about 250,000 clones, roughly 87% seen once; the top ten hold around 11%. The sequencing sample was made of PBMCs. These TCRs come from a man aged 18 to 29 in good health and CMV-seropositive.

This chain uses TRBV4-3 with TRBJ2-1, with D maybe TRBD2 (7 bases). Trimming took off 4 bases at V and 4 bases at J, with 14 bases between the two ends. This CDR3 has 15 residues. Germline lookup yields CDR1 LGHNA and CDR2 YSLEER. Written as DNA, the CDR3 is TGCGCCAGCAGCCCGGGCGGGGGCGGGTACAATGAGCAGTTCTTC. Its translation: CASSPGGGGYNEQFF.

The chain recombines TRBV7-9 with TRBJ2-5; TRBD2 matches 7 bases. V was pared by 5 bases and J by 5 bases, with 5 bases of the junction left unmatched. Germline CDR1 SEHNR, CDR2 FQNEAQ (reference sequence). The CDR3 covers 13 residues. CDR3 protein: CASSLLGGETQYF. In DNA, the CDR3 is TGTGCCAGCAGCCTGCTGGGGGGGGAGACCCAGTACTTC.

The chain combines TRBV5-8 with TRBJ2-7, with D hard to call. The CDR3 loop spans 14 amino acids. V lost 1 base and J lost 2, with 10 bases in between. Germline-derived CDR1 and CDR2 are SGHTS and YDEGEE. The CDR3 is CASSLPTVTYEQYF. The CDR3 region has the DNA TGTGCCAGCAGCTTGCCTACAGTGACCTACGAGCAGTACTTC.

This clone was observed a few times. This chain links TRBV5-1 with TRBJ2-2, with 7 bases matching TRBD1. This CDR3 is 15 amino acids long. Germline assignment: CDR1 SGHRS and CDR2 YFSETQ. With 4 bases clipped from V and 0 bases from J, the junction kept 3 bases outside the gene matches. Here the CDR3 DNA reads TGCGCCAGCAGCCATCAGGGGGCGAACACCGGGGAGCTGTTTTTT. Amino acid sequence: CASSHQGANTGELFF.

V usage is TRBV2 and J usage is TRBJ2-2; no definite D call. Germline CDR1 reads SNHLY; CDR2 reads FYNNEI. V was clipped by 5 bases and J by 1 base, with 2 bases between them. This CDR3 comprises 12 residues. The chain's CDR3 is CASSRNTGELFF. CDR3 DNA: TGTGCCAGCAGTCGGAACACCGGGGAGCTGTTTTTT.

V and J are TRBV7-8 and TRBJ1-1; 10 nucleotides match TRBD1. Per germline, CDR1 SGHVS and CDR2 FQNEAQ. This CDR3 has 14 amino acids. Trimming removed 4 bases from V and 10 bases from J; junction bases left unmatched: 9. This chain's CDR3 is CASSWRQGARVAFF. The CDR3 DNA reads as TGTGCCAGCAGCTGGAGACAGGGGGCGCGGGTAGCTTTCTTT.

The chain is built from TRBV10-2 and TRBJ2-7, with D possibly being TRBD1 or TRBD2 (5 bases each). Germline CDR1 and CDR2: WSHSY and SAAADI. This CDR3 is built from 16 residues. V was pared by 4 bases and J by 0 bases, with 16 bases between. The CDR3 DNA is TGCGCCAGCAGTGGGCCGGGGCGGTTGCTCTCCTACGAGCAGTACTTC. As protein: CASSGPGRLLSYEQYF.

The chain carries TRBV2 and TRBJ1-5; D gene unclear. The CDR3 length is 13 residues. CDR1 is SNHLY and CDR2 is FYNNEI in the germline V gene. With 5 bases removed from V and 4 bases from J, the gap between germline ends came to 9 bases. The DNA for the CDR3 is TGTGCCAGCAGTCGGACGGGAAATCAGCCCCAGCATTTT. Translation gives CASSRTGNQPQHF.

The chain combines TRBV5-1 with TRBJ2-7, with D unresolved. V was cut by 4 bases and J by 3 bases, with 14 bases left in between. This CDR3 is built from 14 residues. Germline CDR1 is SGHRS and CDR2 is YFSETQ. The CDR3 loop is CASSTRGPLYEQYF. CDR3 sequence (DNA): TGCGCCAGCAGCACCCGCGGACCTCTCTACGAGCAGTACTTC.

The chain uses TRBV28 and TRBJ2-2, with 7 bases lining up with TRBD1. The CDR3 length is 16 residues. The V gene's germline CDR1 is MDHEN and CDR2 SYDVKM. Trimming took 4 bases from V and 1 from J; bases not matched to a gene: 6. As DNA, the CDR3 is TGTGCCAGCAGTTATCTCCAGGGGGTGAACACCGGGGAGCTGTTTTTT. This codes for CASSYLQGVNTGELFF.

Here the CDR3 DNA reads TGCGCCAGCAGCACGGACACCCAAGAGACCCAGTACTTC. This codes for CASSTDTQETQYF. The chain links TRBV5-1 to TRBJ2-5; tentatively, D is TRBD1 (5 bases). CDR1 is SGHRS, CDR2 YFSETQ, per germline. V was cut by 4 bases and J by 1 base, with 8 bases left in between. The CDR3 loop spans 13 amino acids.

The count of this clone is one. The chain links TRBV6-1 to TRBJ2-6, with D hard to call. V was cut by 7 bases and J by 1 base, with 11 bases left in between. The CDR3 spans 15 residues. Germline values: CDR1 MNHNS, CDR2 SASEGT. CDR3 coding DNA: TGTGCCAGCAATATCCAAGCTTCTGGGGCCAACGTCCTGACTTTC. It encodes CASNIQASGANVLTF.

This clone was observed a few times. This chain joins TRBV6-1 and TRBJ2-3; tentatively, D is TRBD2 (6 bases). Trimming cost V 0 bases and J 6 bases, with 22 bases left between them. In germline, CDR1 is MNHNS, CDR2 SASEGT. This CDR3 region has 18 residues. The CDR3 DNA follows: TGTGCCAGCAGTGAAGCGCTTCGGGGGAGTGCTACGAGGGATACGCAGTATTTT. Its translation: CASSEALRGSATRDTQYF.

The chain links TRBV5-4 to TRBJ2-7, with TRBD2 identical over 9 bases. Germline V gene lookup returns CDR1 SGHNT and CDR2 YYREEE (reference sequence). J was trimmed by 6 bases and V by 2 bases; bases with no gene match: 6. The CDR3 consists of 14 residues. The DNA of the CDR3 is TGTGCCAGCAGCTTAGGCGGGAGGGCCCGCGAGCAGTACTTC. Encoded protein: CASSLGGRAREQYF. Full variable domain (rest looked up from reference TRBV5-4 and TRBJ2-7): ETGVTQSPTHLIKTRGQQVTLRCSSQSGHNTVSWYQQALGQGPQFIFQYYREEENGRGNFPPRFSGLQFPNYSSELNVNALELDDSALYLCASSLGGRAREQYFGPGTRLTVT.

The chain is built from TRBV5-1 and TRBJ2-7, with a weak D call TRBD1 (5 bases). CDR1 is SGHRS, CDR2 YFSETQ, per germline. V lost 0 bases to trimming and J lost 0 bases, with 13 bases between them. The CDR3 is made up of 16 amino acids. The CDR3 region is CASSLVGMGPSYEQYF. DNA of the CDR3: TGCGCCAGCAGCTTGGTAGGGATGGGGCCCTCCTACGAGCAGTACTTC.

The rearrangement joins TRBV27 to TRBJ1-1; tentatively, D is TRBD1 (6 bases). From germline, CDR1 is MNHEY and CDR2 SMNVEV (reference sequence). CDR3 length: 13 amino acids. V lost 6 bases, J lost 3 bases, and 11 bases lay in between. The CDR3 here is CASSPGDDTEAFF. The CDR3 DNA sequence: TGTGCCAGCAGCCCAGGGGATGACACTGAAGCTTTCTTT.

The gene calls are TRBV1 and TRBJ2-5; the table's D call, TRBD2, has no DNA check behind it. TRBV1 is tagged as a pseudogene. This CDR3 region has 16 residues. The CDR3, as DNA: TGCACCAGCAGCCAAAGTAGCGGGAGAGGAAGGGAGACCCAGTACTTC. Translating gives CTSSQSSGRGRETQYF.

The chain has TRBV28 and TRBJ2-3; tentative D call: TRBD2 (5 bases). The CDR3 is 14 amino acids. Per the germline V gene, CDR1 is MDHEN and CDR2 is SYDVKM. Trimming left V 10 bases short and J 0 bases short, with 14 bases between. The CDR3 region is CATKRSPSTDTQYF. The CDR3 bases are TGTGCCACCAAGCGGTCTCCTAGCACAGATACGCAGTATTTT. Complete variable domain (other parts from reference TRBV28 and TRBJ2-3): DVKVTQSSRYLVKRTGEKVFLECVQDMDHENMFWYRQDPGLGLRLIYFSYDVKMKEKGDIPEGYSVSREKKERFSLILESASTNQTSMYLCATKRSPSTDTQYFGPGTRLTVL.

The CDR3 loop reads CASSFVTSGPYEQYF. In DNA, the CDR3 is TGTGCCAGCAGTTTCGTGACTAGCGGTCCTTACGAGCAGTACTTC. The chain couples TRBV6-5 to TRBJ2-7, with 9 bases matching TRBD2. In germline, CDR1 is MNHEY, CDR2 SVGAGI. This CDR3 contains 15 residues. J lost 4 bases, V lost 4 bases, and 8 bases had no gene match.

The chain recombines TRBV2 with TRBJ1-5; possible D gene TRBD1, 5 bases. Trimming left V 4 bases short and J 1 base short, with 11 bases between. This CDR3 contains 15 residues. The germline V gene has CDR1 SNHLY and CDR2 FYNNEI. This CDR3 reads CASSAGRASNQPQHF. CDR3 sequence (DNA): TGTGCCAGCAGTGCCGGCAGGGCGAGCAATCAGCCCCAGCATTTT.

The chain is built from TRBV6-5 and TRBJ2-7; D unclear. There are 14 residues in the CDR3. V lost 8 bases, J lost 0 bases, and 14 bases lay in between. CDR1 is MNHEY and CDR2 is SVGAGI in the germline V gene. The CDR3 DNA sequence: TGTGCCAGCGCGCTCTTGGCGGACTCCTACGAGCAGTACTTC. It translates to CASALLADSYEQYF.

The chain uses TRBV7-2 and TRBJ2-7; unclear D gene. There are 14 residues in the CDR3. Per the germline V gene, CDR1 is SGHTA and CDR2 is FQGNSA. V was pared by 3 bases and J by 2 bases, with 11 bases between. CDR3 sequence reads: CASSFIGTAYEQYF. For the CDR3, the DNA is TGTGCCAGCAGCTTTATCGGAACTGCCTACGAGCAGTACTTC.

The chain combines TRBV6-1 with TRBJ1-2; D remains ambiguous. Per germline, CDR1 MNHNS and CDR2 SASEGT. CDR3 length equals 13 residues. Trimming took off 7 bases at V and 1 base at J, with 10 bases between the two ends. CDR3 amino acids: CASKSRVNYGYTF. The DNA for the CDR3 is TGTGCCAGCAAGAGCCGTGTTAACTATGGCTACACCTTC.

The DNA for the CDR3 is TGCGCCAGCAGCTCGGGACAGCCCCTTTATGGCTACACCTTC. Residues: CASSSGQPLYGYTF. The chain uses TRBV5-1 and TRBJ1-2; TRBD1 matches 7 bases. Per the germline V gene, CDR1 is SGHRS and CDR2 is YFSETQ. V was pared by 3 bases and J by 5 bases, with 7 bases of the junction left unmatched. The CDR3 runs 14 residues.

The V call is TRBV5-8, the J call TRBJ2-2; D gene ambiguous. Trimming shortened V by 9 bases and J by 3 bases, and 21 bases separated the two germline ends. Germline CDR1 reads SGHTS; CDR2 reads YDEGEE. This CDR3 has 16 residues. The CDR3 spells CAIPRTPTSYTGELFF. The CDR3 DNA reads TGTGCCATCCCCCGAACACCGACCAGTTACACCGGGGAGCTGTTTTTT.

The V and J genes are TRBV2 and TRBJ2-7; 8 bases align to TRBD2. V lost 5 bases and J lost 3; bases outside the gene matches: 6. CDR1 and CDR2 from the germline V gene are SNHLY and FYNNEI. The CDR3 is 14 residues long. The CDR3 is CASSSGRTSYEQYF. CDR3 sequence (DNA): TGTGCCAGCAGTAGCGGGAGAACGAGCTACGAGCAGTACTTC.

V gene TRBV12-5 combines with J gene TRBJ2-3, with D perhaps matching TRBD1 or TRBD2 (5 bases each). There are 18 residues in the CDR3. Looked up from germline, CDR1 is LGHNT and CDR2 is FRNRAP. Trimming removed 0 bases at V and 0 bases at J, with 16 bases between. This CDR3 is CASGLVRDGHPSTDTQYF. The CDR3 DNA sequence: TGTGCTAGTGGTTTGGTACGGGACGGACATCCTAGCACAGATACGCAGTATTTT.

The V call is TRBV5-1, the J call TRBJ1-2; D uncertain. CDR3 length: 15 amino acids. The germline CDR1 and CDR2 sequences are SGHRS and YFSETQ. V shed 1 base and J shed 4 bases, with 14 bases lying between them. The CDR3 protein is CASSLNRGGTYGYTF. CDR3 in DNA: TGCGCCAGCAGCTTGAATCGGGGAGGCACCTATGGCTACACCTTC.

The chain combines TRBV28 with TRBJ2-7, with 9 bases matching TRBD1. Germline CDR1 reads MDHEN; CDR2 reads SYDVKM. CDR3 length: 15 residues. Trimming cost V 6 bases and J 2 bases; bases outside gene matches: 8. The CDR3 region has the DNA TGTGCCAGCAGCTCGAGGGGGACAGGGACCTACGAGCAGTACTTC. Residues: CASSSRGTGTYEQYF.

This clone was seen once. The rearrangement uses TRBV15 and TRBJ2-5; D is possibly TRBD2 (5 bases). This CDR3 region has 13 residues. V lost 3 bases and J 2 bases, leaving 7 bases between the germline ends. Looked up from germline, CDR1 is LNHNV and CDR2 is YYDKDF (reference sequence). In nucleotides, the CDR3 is TGTGCCACCAGCAGGGACTCACAAGAGACCCAGTACTTC. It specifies CATSRDSQETQYF.

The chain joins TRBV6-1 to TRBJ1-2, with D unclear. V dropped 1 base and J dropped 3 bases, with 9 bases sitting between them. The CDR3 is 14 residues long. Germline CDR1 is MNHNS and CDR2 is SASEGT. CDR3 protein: CASSEGGADYGYTF. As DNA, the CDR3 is TGTGCCAGCAGTGAAGGTGGTGCCGACTATGGCTACACCTTC.